This T cell receptor beta chain was recovered during a study of blood T cell repertoires in COVID-19 (dated by TCRdb to 2020 to 2022). At the level of the whole study: Samples from collaborators originated in the United States, Italy and Spain and spanned both the acute and convalescent phases of COVID-19. The material from the prospective study consisted of cDNA or gDNA derived from T cells, B-cell-depleted T cells, or PBMCs. Deeply sampled blood TCRbeta repertoires from subjects exposed to, actively infected with, or recovered from COVID-19 were included in the dataset. A freely available public database, intended as a resource for researchers studying the immune response to SARS-CoV-2, is where the repertoires were released. The samples were drawn from two sources: the first 160 participants of the ongoing ImmuneRACE study, and over 1,000 subjects contributed by 6 global collaborators. A de-identified subject ID, COVID-19 status, age in years and sex were almost always included in the sample metadata. HLA class I and class II types, where available, came from metadata supplied by the sample provider rather than from assay-based typing. Overall results and qualifications from the work: Clinical and demographic metadata were provided uncurated, with the amount varying by source and participant.

Via the germline V gene, CDR1 is MGHRA and CDR2 YSYEKL. From the cysteine up to the phenylalanine, the CDR3 has a length of 17 residues. Left in the record is the CDR3 DNA by itself, 51 bases read in frame from the first base. V lost 1 base and J lost 0 bases; the stretch between them is 13 bases long. Enrolling through a virtual design, the prospective study's participants ranged in age from about 18 to 89 years and lived across 24 United States geographic areas. To assign participants to cohorts, the prospective study relied on clinical history that participants themselves reported in a screening survey and a study questionnaire. Recovered participants in ImmuneRACE Cohort 3 were defined by two consecutive negative NP/OP PCR tests, clearance by a healthcare professional, or resolution of symptoms. Each participant in the prospective study had whole blood, serum and a nasopharyngeal or oropharyngeal swab collected by mobile phlebotomists. Over an approximately two-month period, participants in the prospective study had the option of providing additional blood draws and questionnaires. Before DNA extraction, prospective study blood samples were shipped either frozen or at room temperature.

TCRbeta CDR3 regions were amplified from genomic DNA using the immunoSEQ Assay, a bias-controlled multiplex PCR. The published analysis was carried out like this. The number of nucleated cells in each sample was estimated from the amplification of reference gene primers within the assay. Sequence reads were collapsed and filtered to measure the absolute abundance of every unique TCRbeta CDR3 rearrangement. For each sample, productive Simpson clonality was calculated as the square root of Simpson's diversity index over productive rearrangements. What TCRdb holds here is the immuneACCESS table cut down to in-frame rearrangements. Part of the clones is not present; checked against another copy, under half of the missing clones reflect an unresolved V gene, and the others are unexplained. The V and J calls and clone size come from that table; D and trimming were worked out from the DNA. For this sample there are just over 300,000 clones; 86% appear just once. The top ten clones comprise less than 4.5% of the sample.

This clone turned up a few times. Its antigen remains unidentified. Base quality data are lacking; no much larger clone is found one base away. Sequenced: PBMCs or T cells enriched from blood (not recorded which). The chain joins TRBV4-1 to TRBJ1-3; the D gene is not confidently resolved. The clonotype comes from a man younger than 40 who had recovered from COVID-19. The CDR3 corresponds to CASSQGLIRFSGNTIYF. The base sequence is TGCGCCAGCAGCCAAGGGTTGATCAGGTTCTCTGGAAACACCATATATTTT.